The source of this T cell receptor beta chain is a study of CD8 T cells in ankylosing spondylitis. The TCR beta libraries were generated through quantitative 5'-RACE incorporating molecular barcodes. TCRdb redid the calling of the 5' RACE reads with MiXCR, one entry per CDR3 protein. The table has roughly 370,000 distinct CDR3 sequences, under 25% seen once. General study results and limits: Seemingly characteristic of ankylosing spondylitis blood was a TCR beta motif consisting of several highly homologous variants. Some of these motif variants have turned up before, in reports on reactive arthritis synovial fluid and blood. Within matched ankylosing spondylitis synovial fluid, disease-linked clones were reportedly significantly enriched.

This clonotype was counted a few times. Its target is not known. The source is a male donor with ankylosing spondylitis. Sequencing used blood, either unsorted or a sorted T cell fraction (not recorded which).

The CDR3 nucleotides are TGTGCCAGCACCAATCGTTACGAGCAGTACTTC. It yields the protein CASTNRYEQYF. V is TRBV28 and J is TRBJ2-7; D not certain. Germline V gives CDR1 MDHEN, CDR2 SYDVKM. This CDR3 contains 11 residues. The V end was cut by 7 bases, the J end by 4 bases, with 8 bases between.